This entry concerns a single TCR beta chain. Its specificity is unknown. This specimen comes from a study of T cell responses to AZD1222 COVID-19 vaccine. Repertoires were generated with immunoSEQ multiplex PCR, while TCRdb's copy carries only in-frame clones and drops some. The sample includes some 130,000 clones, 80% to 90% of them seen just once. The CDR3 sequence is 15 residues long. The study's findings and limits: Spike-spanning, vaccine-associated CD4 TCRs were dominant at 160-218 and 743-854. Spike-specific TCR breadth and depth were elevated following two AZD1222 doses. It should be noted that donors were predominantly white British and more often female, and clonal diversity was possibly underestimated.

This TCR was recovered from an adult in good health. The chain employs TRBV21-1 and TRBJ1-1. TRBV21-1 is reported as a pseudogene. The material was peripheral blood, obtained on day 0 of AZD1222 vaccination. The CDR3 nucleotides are TGTGCCAGCAGCAAAGGAGAGGGCCTGAACACTGAAGCTTTCTTT. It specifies CASSKGEGLNTEAFF.